This T cell receptor beta chain was captured by sequencing in a study of PD-1 blockade in classical Hodgkin lymphoma. General study results and limits: Relapsed/refractory patients reportedly had lower baseline diversity than newly diagnosed patients. With respect to the repertoire differences, their causes, possibly disease activity or prior therapy, remain undefined.

Germline assignment: CDR1 SQVTM and CDR2 ANQGSEA. V shed 8 bases, J shed 3 bases, and the junction held 5 bases outside the gene matches. The CDR3 is 12 amino acids. As to time point: newly diagnosed, previously untreated cHL patient sample. Untreated, newly diagnosed classical Hodgkin lymphoma PBMCs served for comparison. A word on this clone: The antigen remains unidentified.

TCRdb's table, derived via immunoSEQ multiplex PCR, lists solely in-frame clones and lacks some. The sample lists about 15,000 clones, about 90% seen once, with around 3.9% in the top ten. Material: peripheral blood mononuclear cells (PBMCs). The chain uses TRBV29-1 and TRBJ2-3, with 7 bases lining up with TRBD1. The TCR originated in a human donor with classical Hodgkin lymphoma. The CDR3 reads CSSGTVTDTQYF. The DNA for the CDR3 is TGCAGCTCCGGGACAGTGACAGATACGCAGTATTTT.